The clone carrying this TCR beta chain came up a few times. No antigen is known for it. These data belong to a study of beta chain features in type 1 diabetes. The CDR3 length is 14 residues. Whole-study findings and limits: Patients' naive, central memory and Treg TCRB repertoires seemed closer to one another than those of healthy donors.

TCRB transcripts that were expressed got sequenced, as all of the isolated RNA had been reverse transcribed. Method: immunoSEQ multiplex PCR; TCRdb's copy keeps in-frame clones and lacks some. The data hold hundreds of thousands of clones, with 15% to 20% observed a single time. The receptor comes from a woman aged 18-30 years in good health. The chain uses TRBV21-1 and TRBJ2-7; the table's D call, TRBD2, has no DNA check behind it. TRBV21-1 is reported as a pseudogene. The sequencing sample was made of naive CD4+ T cells from blood. In DNA form, the CDR3 reads TGTGCCAGCAGCAATTGGACTAGCGGGAACCTGAAGTACTTC. This encodes CASSNWTSGNLKYF.